The clone carrying this T cell receptor beta chain was seen a single time. The entry originates in a study of blood T cell repertoires in COVID-19. What the recovered Cohort 3 donors had was two negative PCRs, clearance, or symptom resolution. Repertoires were generated with immunoSEQ multiplex PCR, while TCRdb's copy carries only in-frame clones and drops some. The sample contains about 100,000 clones, 65% to 90% of which appear only once. This TCR was sampled from a woman aged 45 to 65 who had recovered from COVID-19. The specimen was PBMCs or T cells enriched from blood (not recorded which).

CDR3 nucleotides: TGTGCCTGGAGTGCGAAAGCGGGAGGTCTTCAGTACTTC. Its translation: CAWSAKAGGLQYF. The genes are TRBV30 and TRBJ2-4; 9 nucleotides align to TRBD2. CDR1 and CDR2 from the germline V gene are GTSNPN and SVGIG (reference sequence). CDR3 length: 13 residues. V dropped 1 base and J dropped 11; count of bases not matched to a gene: 6.